One T cell receptor beta chain is described in this entry. This clone's antigen is unknown. This could be a read error, since a much larger clone is one nucleotide away. Using a constant-region primer and ProtoScript II reverse transcriptase, TCRbeta-specific cDNA was reverse-transcribed from 450 to 650 ng total RNA. TCRbeta libraries were built with three nested multiplex PCR rounds, a slightly modified ARM-PCR procedure. Each of the first two PCR rounds ran for approximately 10 cycles using multiplex TRBV1-TRBV30 forward primers together with a Cbeta reverse primer. Sample barcodes and Illumina adapters were added in a final 25-cycle PCR with Deep VentR polymerase. Before sequencing, amplicons between 200 and 500 bp were purified from gel using a QIAquick gel extraction kit. The TCRbeta amplicons were sequenced with 250-bp paired-end reads on an Illumina HiSeq 2500. The paper's processing steps were these. Trimmomatic v0.33 was used to quality-trim the reads, and FLASH v1.2.11 was used to merge paired reads so that full CDR3 sequences could be recovered. MiGEC v1.2.1b assigned V, D and J germline segments to the rearranged TCRbeta sequences. Clonotype statistics and Shannon-Wiener diversity indices were calculated with VDJtools v1.0.0. Except for diversity analysis, only the 250 most abundant clonotypes of each sample were used in subsequent analyses to reduce sampling bias. TCRdb reprocessed the public reads (quality trimming at Q25 with fastp, clone calling with MiXCR) and kept in-frame beta chains. CDR3 protein duplicates are merged, each entry listing the most common genes and DNA. These V and J calls are TCRdb output, not the study's own analysis. The sample table records a few hundred thousand distinct CDR3 sequences; 58% of these occur just once. 17% of the sample belongs to the ten largest clones.

The CDR3 spans 13 residues, from the cysteine through the phenylalanine. The CDR3 DNA has 39 bases and is translated from base 1. A distance of 15 bases separates the germline ends of V and J, which lose 2 bases and 11 bases respectively. According to the germline V gene, CDR1 reads MGHRA and CDR2 reads YSYEKL. Blood RNA was extracted from unsorted whole blood with TRIzol reagent; germline DNA came from the DNeasy Blood & Tissue kit. At the time of sampling, the patients had chronic HBV infection and had not received any treatment. Before surgery, around 4.2 milliliters of peripheral blood were collected into K2EDTA tubes. The data were obtained in a study of tumor-infiltrating lymphocytes in primary liver carcinoma (dated by TCRdb to about 2017). Study-level background: A handful of patients with histopathologically diagnosed primary liver carcinoma underwent surgical resection in China between late 2015 and March 2016. Of the five patients, three men and two women aged 30 to 69 years, four had hepatocellular carcinoma and one had combined HCC and intrahepatic cholangiocarcinoma. Tumors of the five patients were stage T1-T3 N0M0 with maximum diameters of about 4.2 to 10 cm. Each sample produced about 3.5 to 8 million productive TCRbeta reads, and read depth showed no significant difference between tissue types. For each liver tumor, the study sampled five regions along with adjacent normal tissue and blood, and applied TCRbeta repertoire sequencing, expression microarrays and whole-exome sequencing. A total of roughly 35 specimens from 5 patients underwent TCRbeta repertoire sequencing, comprising 25 or so tumor regions, 5 adjacent noncancerous liver tissues and 5 peripheral blood samples. Reproducibility between technical replicate repertoires was high, with correlation coefficients above 0.95 and mean shared-clone rates roughly 0.86. Results the study describes overall, beyond this receptor: Only four or five patients were included in the study, and the authors note that the findings should be validated in a larger study. Only the TCR beta chain was sequenced, so true repertoire diversity is likely underestimated because unpaired alpha chains were not captured. Compared with blood, tumors had a significantly larger share of the repertoire taken up by the top 250 clones (p = 0.039). Bulk unsorted samples precluded comparing CD4+ and CD8+ T cell repertoires. Repertoire overlap was found to be higher between tumor regions (mean roughly 36%) than between tumor-adjacent (approximately 17%) or tumor-blood (around 15%) pairs, consistent with antigen-driven expansion.

The sequenced sample consisted of peripheral blood. The chain employs TRBV4-1 and TRBJ1-1; tentative D gene TRBD1, with 6 bases matching. The sequence derives from a woman in her twenties or thirties with primary liver carcinoma and hepatitis B virus infection. This receptor carries the CDR3 CASSQYLRGPAFF. The sequenced DNA: TGCGCCAGCAGCCAATATTTGCGGGGGCCGGCTTTCTTT.